The clone carrying this TCR beta chain was recorded only once. This record comes from a study of somatic mutations in cytotoxic T cells in rheumatoid arthritis. Profiled with immunoSEQ multiplex PCR; TCRdb holds only in-frame clones, not every one. The sample has roughly 20,000 clones, around 85% seen once. Trimming removed 5 bases at V and 0 bases at J, with 8 bases between. Germline-derived CDR1 and CDR2 are SGHAT and FQNNGV. The CDR3 extends over 14 amino acids. This chain links TRBV11-2 with TRBJ1-5; tentative D call: TRBD1 (6 bases). The TCR originated in a man in his forties in good health. Sequenced sample: CD8+ T cells sorted from blood. The CDR3 coding sequence is TGTGCCAGCAGCCCAGGGGATAGCAATCAGCCCCAGCATTTT. Its translation: CASSPGDSNQPQHF.